The rows below give T cell receptor beta chains drawn from one sample of a study of OX40 agonist ivuxolimab in advanced cancers. Profiling relied on immunoSEQ multiplex PCR, and the TCRdb table lists in-frame clones only, not all of them. This sample carries tens of thousands of clones, 85% to 90% of them seen once, and the ten largest clones take 4.8%. The sequencing used CD4+ or CD8+ T cells sorted from blood, collected in a trial of the OX40 agonist ivuxolimab. Receptors originate from an adult with an advanced solid tumor such as melanoma, head and neck, liver or kidney cancer. CDR3s include the opening cysteine and the closing phenylalanine or tryptophan. A D gene is named only where the DNA matches it firmly. Clone size is given for some rows only: seen once, a few or many times, or a class if the clone is expanded.

V	D	size	J	CDR3	DNA
TRBV11-2	NA	NA	TRBJ2-7	CASRPRLGSYEQYF	TGTGCCAGCAGACCACGGCTGGGCTCCTACGAGCAGTACTTC
TRBV11-2	TRBD2	NA	TRBJ2-2	CASSLVRAGLAGEDGELFF	TGTGCCAGCAGCTTAGTTCGTGCGGGACTAGCGGGAGAGGACGGGGAGCTGTTTTTT
TRBV5-6	NA	NA	TRBJ2-7	CASSLQRFYEQYF	TGTGCCAGCAGCTTGCAGCGGTTCTACGAGCAGTACTTC
TRBV11-2	NA	NA	TRBJ2-1	CASSLVLSGGVHNEQFF	TGTGCCAGCAGCTTAGTGCTTTCCGGGGGCGTCCACAATGAGCAGTTCTTC
TRBV18	NA	NA	TRBJ2-3	CASSPGQKEDTQYF	TGTGCCAGCTCACCCGGACAGAAAGAGGATACGCAGTATTTT
TRBV19	NA	NA	TRBJ1-2	CASRDQKEGYTF	TGTGCCAGCAGGGACCAGAAAGAGGGCTACACCTTC
TRBV6-5	NA	NA	TRBJ2-1	CASRNGLLTYNEQFF	TGTGCCAGCAGAAATGGACTACTAACTTACAATGAGCAGTTCTTC
TRBV9	NA	NA	TRBJ2-5	CASSAGTQETQYF	TGTGCCAGCAGCGCCGGGACACAAGAGACCCAGTACTTC
TRBV2	NA	NA	TRBJ1-5	CASSDSLGSNQPQHF	TGTGCCAGCAGTGATTCCCTGGGCAGCAATCAGCCCCAGCATTTT
TRBV19	NA	NA	TRBJ2-1	CASSMGVGQGGNNEQFF	TGTGCCAGTAGTATGGGAGTGGGGCAGGGCGGGAACAATGAGCAGTTCTTC
TRBV19	NA	NA	TRBJ2-3	CASRIGADTQYF	TGTGCCAGTAGGATCGGGGCGGATACGCAGTATTTT
TRBV19	TRBD1	NA	TRBJ1-5	CASSSTVAGGQPQHF	TGTGCCAGTAGTAGTACAGTGGCAGGGGGGCAGCCCCAGCATTTT
TRBV6-5	NA	medium-sized	TRBJ1-1	CASKEVGDTEAFF	TGTGCCAGCAAAGAAGTAGGGGACACTGAAGCTTTCTTT
TRBV4-2	NA	NA	TRBJ2-1	CASSQDAGRFNEQFF	TGTGCCAGCAGCCAAGACGCGGGAAGATTCAATGAGCAGTTCTTC
TRBV10-2	TRBD2	NA	TRBJ2-7	CASSELPPGLAGEQYF	TGCGCCAGCAGTGAGCTACCTCCGGGACTAGCGGGTGAGCAGTACTTC
TRBV5-1	NA	NA	TRBJ2-5	CASSLGPNQETQYF	TGCGCCAGCAGCTTGGGCCCGAACCAAGAGACCCAGTACTTC
TRBV7-9	NA	NA	TRBJ2-1	CASSQGPGTSYNEQFF	TGTGCCAGCAGCCAAGGTCCGGGTACCTCCTACAATGAGCAGTTCTTC
TRBV6-1	TRBD2	NA	TRBJ2-2	CASSTSQRGGVELFF	TGTGCCAGCAGTACCTCCCAGCGGGGGGGAGTGGAGCTGTTTTTT
TRBV5-8	NA	NA	TRBJ2-2	CASSLRGANTGELFF	TGTGCCAGCAGCCTGAGGGGGGCGAACACCGGGGAGCTGTTTTTT
TRBV19	NA	once	TRBJ1-3	CASIPGRMVFGNTIYF	TGTGCCAGTATCCCGGGAAGGATGGTCTTTGGAAACACCATATATTTT
TRBV5-1	TRBD2	NA	TRBJ2-1	CASSLPGTSGLYNEQFF	TGCGCCAGCAGCTTACCGGGGACTAGCGGCCTTTACAATGAGCAGTTCTTC
TRBV6-1	NA	NA	TRBJ1-2	CASRSGTSYGYTF	TGTGCCAGCAGATCGGGGACATCATATGGCTACACCTTC
TRBV5-1	NA	NA	TRBJ2-2	CASSLVQGNTGELFF	TGCGCCAGCAGCTTGGTTCAGGGGAACACCGGGGAGCTGTTTTTT
TRBV5-1	NA	NA	TRBJ1-5	CASSTGPAGQPQHF	TGCGCCAGCAGCACGGGCCCGGCGGGTCAGCCCCAGCATTTT
TRBV5-1	NA	NA	TRBJ2-2	CASSRLREPTGELFF	TGCGCCAGCAGCCGCCTGAGAGAGCCCACCGGGGAGCTGTTTTTT
TRBV6-6	TRBD1	NA	TRBJ1-1	CASRSLRDRMNTEAFF	TGTGCCAGCAGATCTCTCCGGGACAGAATGAACACTGAAGCTTTCTTT
TRBV29-1	NA	NA	TRBJ2-1	CSVEGSGRSTYNEQFF	TGCAGCGTTGAAGGGTCGGGGCGGTCGACCTACAATGAGCAGTTCTTC
TRBV28	NA	NA	TRBJ1-1	CASSWGQVNTEAFF	TGTGCCAGCAGTTGGGGACAAGTAAACACTGAAGCTTTCTTT
TRBV7-3	NA	once	TRBJ1-3	CASSLNPGSSGNTIYF	TGTGCCAGCAGCTTAAATCCAGGAAGCTCTGGAAACACCATATATTTT
TRBV7-8	NA	NA	TRBJ2-7	CASSLGEAGYEQYF	TGTGCCAGCAGCTTAGGGGAAGCGGGCTACGAGCAGTACTTC
TRBV9	TRBD2	once	TRBJ2-7	CASGTSGSYEQYF	TGTGCCAGCGGGACTAGCGGGAGCTACGAGCAGTACTTC
TRBV16	TRBD1	NA	TRBJ1-5	CASSLRDRDQPQHF	TGTGCCAGCAGCCTCCGGGACAGGGACCAGCCCCAGCATTTT
TRBV5-4	TRBD1	once	TRBJ2-3	CASSYGQGIVDTQYF	TGTGCCAGCAGCTATGGACAGGGAATCGTAGATACGCAGTATTTT
TRBV6-6	NA	NA	TRBJ1-5	CASSSYPGEGNQPQHF	TGTGCCAGCAGCTCCTATCCGGGGGAAGGCAATCAGCCCCAGCATTTT
TRBV21-1	NA	NA	TRBJ2-2	CASSKVFSGSGVGTGELFF	TGTGCCAGCAGCAAAGTCTTCTCGGGCTCAGGGGTGGGAACCGGGGAGCTGTTTTTT
TRBV6-5	TRBD1	NA	TRBJ1-2	CASRAPGQGPLSTF	TGTGCCAGCAGAGCTCCGGGACAGGGTCCCTTGTCCACCTTC